One and the same sample provided the 11 T cell receptor beta chains below, sequenced in a study of T-cell reconstitution after alpha-beta-depleted transplantation in children. As it was prepared, the TCRbeta library received unique molecular identifiers. TCRdb processed the PCR reads anew with MiXCR; each CDR3 protein has one entry. Of 90,000 to 100,000 distinct CDR3 sequences detected, less than 25% appear once; the ten largest clones hold roughly a fifth. This material consisted of PBMCs, taken before TCRalphabeta/CD19-depleted stem cell transplant. Receptors were obtained from a boy younger than 10 with acute lymphoblastic leukemia, due to receive a stem cell transplant.

The chain links TRBV29-1 to TRBJ1-2; TRBD1 matches at 10 bases. Germline CDR1 and CDR2: SQVTM and ANQGSEA. V lost 8 bases and J lost 8; bases outside the gene matches: 11. This CDR3 has 13 amino acids. CDR3 residues: CSSGGGQGYGYTF. The CDR3 DNA reads as TGCAGCTCCGGAGGGGGACAGGGGTACGGCTACACCTTC.

This clonotype was observed a handful of times. Because the CDR3's place on the DNA is in doubt, the DNA is left out and the CDR3 is given as listed by TCRdb. This rearrangement joins TRBV28 to TRBJ2-3; no DNA check was done on the table's D call, TRBD1. Germline-derived CDR1 and CDR2 are MDHEN and SYDVKM. Both ends counted, the CDR3 spans 14 residues. CDR3 residues: CASSFFGQLDTQYF.

J is TRBJ2-5 and V is TRBV5-1; D remains unclear. The germline V and J ends were trimmed by 1 base and 5 bases, with 9 bases remaining between them. From germline, CDR1 is SGHRS and CDR2 YFSETQ. The CDR3 extends over 13 amino acids. CDR3 amino acids: CASSLFPGETQYF. The CDR3 DNA is TGCGCCAGCAGCTTGTTTCCGGGCGAGACCCAGTACTTC.

The V gene is TRBV12-3 or TRBV12-4, the J gene TRBJ2-3; D is ambiguous. This CDR3 has 11 residues. Trimming shortened V by 5 bases and J by 7 bases, and 7 bases separated the two germline ends. CDR3 sequence: CASSALNTQYF. The CDR3 coding sequence is TGTGCCAGCAGTGCCCTGAATACGCAGTATTTT.

This clonotype showed up just a few times. This chain links TRBV3-1 with TRBJ2-7; TRBD1 matches 12 bases. Germline V gene sequence: CDR1 LGHDT, CDR2 YNNKEL (reference sequence). Unmatched junction bases numbered 3, after V lost 3 bases and J lost 6 bases. The CDR3 length is 14 residues. DNA for the CDR3: TGTGCCAGCAGCCAGGGACAGGGGGCTCGCGAGCAGTACTTC. Translating it yields CASSQGQGAREQYF.

The CDR3 DNA is TGTGCCAGCAGCGTAGATGGGGAACAGCCCCAGCATTTT. Amino acid sequence: CASSVDGEQPQHF. This sequence joins TRBV9 and TRBJ1-5; D is ambiguous. From germline, CDR1 is SGDLS and CDR2 YYNGEE. Trimming left V 0 bases short and J 7 bases short, with 8 bases between. The CDR3 consists of 13 residues.

The V call is TRBV12-3 or TRBV12-4, the J call TRBJ2-1, with D possibly TRBD1 on 5 matching bases. V was cut by 5 bases and J by 4 bases, with 6 bases left in between. This CDR3 is built from 12 residues. Written as DNA, the CDR3 is TGTGCCAGCAGTAACAGGTACAATGAGCAGTTCTTC. Translated, it gives CASSNRYNEQFF.

The rearrangement joins TRBV7-2 to TRBJ2-2, with D possibly called TRBD1 or TRBD2 (5 bases each). The CDR3 totals 14 residues. Germline CDR1 is SGHTA and CDR2 is FQGNSA. Trimming pared 6 bases from V and 7 bases from J, leaving 15 bases between. The CDR3 nucleotides read TGTGCCAGCAGGGGACCGCAAAAAGGCGGGGAGCTGTTTTTT. As protein: CASRGPQKGGELFF.

Many counts were recorded for this clonotype. The chain uses TRBV12-3 or TRBV12-4 and TRBJ2-3, with a possible D match to TRBD1 (6 bases). V shed 5 bases and J shed 2 bases, with 11 bases lying between them. The CDR3 consists of 14 residues. The CDR3 protein is CASSLTGLTDTQYF. The CDR3, as DNA: TGTGCCAGCAGTCTGACAGGCCTCACAGATACGCAGTATTTT.

The chain employs TRBV5-1 and TRBJ1-1; D possibly corresponds to TRBD1 (6 bases). The CDR3 runs 14 residues. Trimming stripped 7 bases from V and 1 base from J, with 14 bases between. The germline V gene has CDR1 SGHRS and CDR2 YFSETQ. CDR3 sequence (DNA): TGCGCCAGCCGTATACAGGGAGCGAACACTGAAGCTTTCTTT. It yields the protein CASRIQGANTEAFF. The variable domain in full, with the rest retrieved from reference TRBV5-1 and TRBJ1-1, is KAGVTQTPRYLIKTRGQQVTLSCSPISGHRSVSWYQQTPGQGLQFLFEYFSETQRNKGNFPGRFSGRQFSNSRSEMNVSTLELGDSALYLCASRIQGANTEAFFGQGTRLTVV.

The chain couples TRBV5-1 to TRBJ2-5, with TRBD2 matching over 9 bases. Trimming at V came to 5 bases and at J to 1 base, leaving 12 bases not matched to a gene. The germline V gene has CDR1 SGHRS and CDR2 YFSETQ. This CDR3 has 17 amino acids. This CDR3 reads CASRAGGGGAFQETQYF. CDR3 in DNA: TGCGCCAGCAGAGCGGGAGGCGGAGGGGCATTCCAAGAGACCCAGTACTTC.